This TCR beta chain stems from a study of Graves' ophthalmopathy and Graves' hyperthyroidism. Study outcomes and limitations: The authors also found most expanded thyroid clonotypes above 0.001 frequency in blood.

Hyperthyroidism patients were newly diagnosed, under 2 months' duration, aged 18 to 65. Exclusion covered patients with other autoimmune diseases or uncontrolled infections (as well as pregnancy or lactation). Establishment of the diagnosis relied upon clinical symptoms, serum thyroxine, TRAb, thyroid ultrasound and orbital computed tomography. This clonotype was counted between two and nine times. Its matching antigen is unknown. The germline V gene encodes CDR1 LGHNA and CDR2 YSLEER. This CDR3 is built from 15 residues. V was trimmed by 3 bases and J by 2 bases, leaving 13 bases between them. RNA served as the template for amplifying TCR beta CDR3 regions. First-round RT-PCR with HTBI primers preceded a second-round multiplex PCR. TCRdb fed the multiplex PCR reads into MiXCR, producing one record per CDR3 protein. The sample has roughly 1.1 million distinct CDR3 sequences; about 36% are singletons.

The sequenced sample was peripheral blood or thyroid tissue (not recorded which). The chain employs TRBV4-3 and TRBJ1-1, with D hard to call. The receptor's source is an adult man with Graves' hyperthyroidism. CDR3 coding DNA: TGCGCCAGCAGCCAGGGCCTTCTGGGAAACACTGAAGCTTTCTTT. Translated, it gives CASSQGLLGNTEAFF.